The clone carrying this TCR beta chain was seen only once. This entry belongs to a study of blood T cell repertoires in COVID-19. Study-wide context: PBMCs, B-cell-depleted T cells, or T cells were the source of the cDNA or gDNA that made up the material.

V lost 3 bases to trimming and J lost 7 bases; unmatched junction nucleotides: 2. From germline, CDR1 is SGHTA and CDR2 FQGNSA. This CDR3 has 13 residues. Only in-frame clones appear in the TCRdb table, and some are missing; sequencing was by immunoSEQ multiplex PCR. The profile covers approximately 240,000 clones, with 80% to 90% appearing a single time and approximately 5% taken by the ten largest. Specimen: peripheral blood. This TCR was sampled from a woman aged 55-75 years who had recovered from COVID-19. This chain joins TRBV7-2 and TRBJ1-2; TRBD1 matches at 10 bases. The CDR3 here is CASSFGTGVGYTF. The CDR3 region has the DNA TGTGCCAGCAGCTTCGGGACAGGGGTTGGCTACACCTTC.